This T cell receptor (beta chain) was identified in a study of control samples from healthy donors and cancer patients. Germline V gene sequence: CDR1 SGHDT, CDR2 YYEEEE. Deletions cut 4 bases from V and 4 bases from J, with 12 bases between. The CDR3 extends over 14 amino acids. This clone was observed a few times. Only in-frame clones appear in the TCRdb table, and some are missing; sequencing was by immunoSEQ multiplex PCR. The repertoire includes 70,000 to 80,000 clones, 87% of them detected once, and 3.5% to 4% sits in the top ten. V is TRBV5-6 and J is TRBJ2-4; D not certain. The sequenced sample consisted of blood. The receptor comes from a woman between 45 and 60 years old in good health. This chain's CDR3 is CASSPVAVKNIQYF. The CDR3 nucleotides read TGTGCCAGCAGCCCGGTGGCGGTTAAAAACATTCAGTACTTC.